Within the sample, the clone carrying this T cell receptor beta chain is medium-sized (0.01 to 0.1%). What it binds is unknown. This entry comes from a study of neurological immune-mediated disorders. The sorted libraries involved the use of around 1 million CD4+ or CD8+ T cells. Study-wide results and limits: One related-CDR3 cluster, identified by phylogenetic grouping, held the repertoires of 18 of 34 multiple sclerosis patients and was a possible signature.

Trimming cost V 3 bases and J 0 bases, with 5 bases left between them. Per the germline V gene, CDR1 is SGDLS and CDR2 is YYNGEE. The CDR3 is made up of 13 amino acids. TCRdb itself ran the 5' RACE reads through MiXCR, one entry per CDR3 protein. The table shows 10,000 to 12,000 distinct CDR3 sequences, with under 25% occurring only once. The receptor's source is a woman between 40 and 55 years old with multiple sclerosis. The sequencing input was CD8+ T cells from blood. This chain uses TRBV9 with TRBJ2-3; D remains ambiguous. This CDR3 reads CASSDPSTDTQYF. CDR3 nucleotides: TGTGCCAGCAGCGACCCTAGCACAGATACGCAGTATTTT.